This T cell receptor (beta chain) was captured by sequencing in a study of blood T cell repertoires in COVID-19 (dated by TCRdb to between 2020 and 2021). In terms of the full investigation: Samples covering the acute and convalescent phases of COVID-19 were provided by collaborators in the United States, Italy and Spain. The prospective study material was composed of cDNA or gDNA derived from T cells, B-cell-depleted T cells, or PBMCs. The dataset comprised deeply sampled blood TCRbeta repertoires from subjects exposed to, actively infected with, or recovered from COVID-19. The repertoires were made available in a free public database intended to serve as a resource for research on the immune response to SARS-CoV-2. The samples were drawn from the first 160 participants of the ongoing ImmuneRACE study and from 1,200 or so subjects provided by 6 global collaborators. A de-identified subject ID, COVID-19 status, age in years and sex were almost always included in the sample metadata. Where available, HLA class I and class II types were obtained from metadata supplied by the sample provider rather than from assay-based typing. On the study overall, not on this receptor specifically: Clinical and demographic metadata were provided uncurated, with the amount varying by source and participant.

The CDR3 has 15 amino acids, counting the end cysteine and phenylalanine. Just CDR3 DNA is preserved here, 45 bases in frame from base 1. V sheds 1 base and J sheds 2 bases, leaving 9 bases between their ends. CDR1 is given as MGHRA and CDR2 as YSYEKL, both from the germline V gene. This clone was picked up a small number of times. Its antigen remains undetermined. Base qualities are missing; no much larger clone stands one base away. Samples from volunteer blood donors who had recovered from COVID-19 were contributed by a second Seattle source. The collaborating institutions used their own protocols to collect whole blood in K2EDTA tubes. For TCRbeta analysis, collaborators shipped samples in one of three forms: frozen whole blood, isolated PBMCs, or DNA extracted from either of those sample types. TCRbeta CDR3 regions were amplified from genomic DNA by means of the immunoSEQ Assay, a bias-controlled multiplex PCR. Turning to the authors' computational methods: The number of nucleated cells in each sample was estimated from the amplification of reference gene primers within the assay. To quantify the absolute abundance of each unique TCRbeta CDR3 rearrangement, sequence reads were collapsed and filtered. For each sample, productive Simpson clonality was calculated as the square root of Simpson's diversity index over productive rearrangements. TCRdb obtained this table from immuneACCESS and retained in-frame rearrangements with V and J assigned. These tables miss some clones; where compared with another copy, unresolved V genes account for less than half of the shortfall, and the remainder is unexplained. V, J and clone size derive from that table, while D and trimming were established from the DNA sequence. The sample table contains approximately 150,000 clones; only one count was recorded for around 86% of them. In total, the top ten clones hold roughly 13% of the sample.

Sequencing was done on a sample of peripheral blood. This receptor was taken from a man in his 70s who had recovered from COVID-19. Rearrangement joined TRBV4-1 to TRBJ1-3; a tentative D call is TRBD1 (6 bases match). The nucleotide sequence is given as TGCGCCAGCAGCCAAGGTTACAGGGCTGGAAACACCATATATTTT. Its protein is CASSQGYRAGNTIYF.